These 26 T cell receptor beta chains were sequenced from one sample in a study of blood T cell repertoires in COVID-19. The table came from immunoSEQ multiplex PCR; TCRdb's copy has only in-frame clones and leaves some out. Altogether roughly 100,000 clones are present, 82% being singletons, with the ten largest covering 4% to 5.5%. Sequenced sample: peripheral blood. These receptors were collected from a man in his sixties with acute or convalescent COVID-19.

This clone was counted between two and nine times. V and J are TRBV28 and TRBJ2-7, with 9 bases fitting TRBD1. Germline V gene sequence: CDR1 MDHEN, CDR2 SYDVKM. Trimming took 5 bases from V and 2 from J; bases not matched to a gene: 7. The CDR3 loop spans 15 amino acids. This CDR3 is CASSTPGTGTYEQYF. The CDR3 DNA is TGTGCCAGCAGTACCCCCGGGACAGGGACCTACGAGCAGTACTTC.

This clone was counted only a few times. The rearrangement uses TRBV18 and TRBJ1-2; unclear D gene. Germline assignment: CDR1 KGHSH and CDR2 LQKENI. V dropped 3 bases and J dropped 4 bases, with 15 bases sitting between them. This CDR3 is built from 15 residues. CDR3 sequence: CASSPGVGRAYGYTF. In nucleotides, the CDR3 is TGTGCCAGCTCACCGGGAGTCGGACGGGCCTATGGCTACACCTTC. Based on the CDR3 plus reference TRBV18 and TRBJ1-2, the full variable domain is NAGVMQNPRHLVRRRGQEARLRCSPMKGHSHVYWYRQLPEEGLKFMVYLQKENIIDESGMPKERFSAEFPKEGPSILRIQQVVRGDSAAYFCASSPGVGRAYGYTFGSGTRLTVV.

With regard to this clone: The same CDR3 also results from other DNA sequences found in this sample. The chain joins TRBV19 to TRBJ2-1; a weak D match, TRBD2 (6 bases). The CDR3 is 15 amino acids. V was pared by 7 bases and J by 0 bases, with 13 bases between. Per the germline V gene, CDR1 is LNHDA and CDR2 is SQIVND (reference sequence). The CDR3 sequence: CASTPRDSSYNEQFF. The CDR3 bases are TGTGCCAGTACTCCCCGGGACTCCTCCTACAATGAGCAGTTCTTC.

The J gene is TRBJ1-1, the V gene TRBV2; the D gene is possibly TRBD1 (6 bases). The CDR3 loop spans 12 amino acids. Looked up from germline, CDR1 is SNHLY and CDR2 is FYNNEI. The V gene lost 3 bases and the J gene lost 6 bases, with 8 bases spanning the gap. The CDR3, as DNA: TGTGCCAGCAGTGACCGGACAGCTGAAGCTTTCTTT. Translated: CASSDRTAEAFF.

In this sample, this clone turned up a few times. The chain couples TRBV7-2 to TRBJ2-7, with D possibly TRBD2 on 5 matching bases. V was pared by 1 base and J by 9 bases, with 10 bases between. The germline CDR1 and CDR2 sequences are SGHTA and FQGNSA. The CDR3 is 12 residues long. CDR3 sequence reads: CASSLGGSGQYF. The DNA of the CDR3 is TGTGCCAGCAGCTTAGGTGGGAGTGGGCAGTACTTC.

The chain joins TRBV6-1 to TRBJ2-7, with a possible D match to TRBD1 (6 bases). V was trimmed by 1 base and J by 0 bases, leaving 10 bases between them. This CDR3 spans 15 amino acids. CDR1 and CDR2 (germline): MNHNS, SASEGT. The CDR3 DNA sequence: TGTGCCAGCAGTGAAGGACAGGTACTCTCCTACGAGCAGTACTTC. Translating gives CASSEGQVLSYEQYF.

The chain employs TRBV11-1 and TRBJ1-1; 7 positions match TRBD1. Unmatched junction bases numbered 3, after V lost 5 bases and J lost 0 bases. The V gene's germline CDR1 is SGHAT and CDR2 FQDESV (reference sequence). This CDR3 spans 14 amino acids. As DNA, the CDR3 is TGTGCCAGCAGCAGGGGGCAGATGAACACTGAAGCTTTCTTT. This encodes CASSRGQMNTEAFF. The variable domain in full, with the rest retrieved from reference TRBV11-1 and TRBJ1-1, is EAEVAQSPRYKITEKSQAVAFWCDPISGHATLYWYRQILGQGPELLVQFQDESVVDDSQLPKDRFSAERLKGVDSTLKIQPAELGDSAMYLCASSRGQMNTEAFFGQGTRLTVV.

This clone occurred a few times. This chain connects TRBV19 to TRBJ1-6; 9 bases fit TRBD1. The V and J ends lost 3 bases and 16 bases, in that order; junction bases with no gene match: 13. Germline CDR1 LNHDA, CDR2 SQIVND (reference sequence). The CDR3 totals 15 residues. In DNA, the CDR3 is TGTGCCAGTAGTATTCCAGGGGACAGGGCTCGATCTCTCCACTTT. Protein sequence: CASSIPGDRARSLHF.

The J gene is TRBJ1-1, the V gene TRBV19, with a possible D match to TRBD1 (6 bases). The germline gives CDR1 LNHDA, CDR2 SQIVND (reference sequence). The length of the CDR3 is 15 residues. V was shortened by 4 bases and J by 1 base, with 13 bases between the two germline ends. Here the CDR3 DNA reads TGTGCCAGTAGTAGTGACAGGAGAAAGAACACTGAAGCTTTCTTT. It translates to CASSSDRRKNTEAFF.

The sample holds one count of this clone. The J gene is TRBJ2-2, the V gene TRBV10-2, with 9 bases aligning to TRBD2. Trimming took 6 bases from V and 4 from J; bases not matched to a gene: 3. The CDR3 consists of 14 residues. Germline CDR1 reads WSHSY; CDR2 reads SAAADI. DNA of the CDR3: TGCGCCAGCAGACTAGCGGGTTCCACCGGGGAGCTGTTTTTT. Amino acids: CASRLAGSTGELFF.

The rearrangement joins TRBV7-2 to TRBJ1-3; TRBD1 might be the D (6 bases). V lost 5 bases and J 8 bases, leaving 16 bases between the germline ends. Germline V gene data show CDR1 as SGHTA and CDR2 as FQGNSA. This CDR3 contains 14 residues. The DNA of the CDR3 is TGTGCCAGCAGCCTTGCTAGGGGGTTAGACACCATATATTTT. It codes for CASSLARGLDTIYF.

This clone showed up just once. The V call is TRBV28, the J call TRBJ1-2; D might be TRBD1 (6 bases). Trimming pared 4 bases from V and 8 bases from J, leaving 8 bases between. Germline V gene sequence: CDR1 MDHEN, CDR2 SYDVKM. The CDR3 is 11 amino acids. In DNA form, the CDR3 reads TGTGCCAGCAGTTACAGGGACGGCTACACCTTC. The encoded protein is CASSYRDGYTF.

The J gene is TRBJ1-5, the V gene TRBV10-1; D is possibly TRBD1 (6 bases). Germline lookup yields CDR1 WNHNN and CDR2 SYGVQD (reference sequence). The CDR3 has 13 amino acids. Trimming left V 10 bases short and J 9 bases short, with 19 bases between. CDR3: CATASVLGGPQHF. In DNA form, the CDR3 reads TGCGCCACCGCATCGGTATTAGGGGGGCCCCAGCATTTT.

The rearrangement joins TRBV3-1 (or the pseudogene TRBV3-2) to TRBJ1-3; D gene unclear. The CDR3 contains 16 residues. V shed 2 bases and J shed 4 bases, with 15 bases lying between them. Germline values: CDR1 LGHDT, CDR2 YNNKEL (reference sequence). This chain's CDR3 is CASSQMAGNVGNTIYF. CDR3 DNA: TGTGCCAGCAGCCAAATGGCCGGGAACGTCGGAAACACCATATATTTT.

The V and J genes are TRBV11-2 and TRBJ1-3; 8 positions match TRBD1. CDR1 is SGHAT, CDR2 FQNNGV, per germline. CDR3 length: 15 residues. The trim removed 5 bases at V and 2 bases at J, leaving 5 bases unmatched. In DNA form, the CDR3 reads TGTGCCAGCAGCGCCACAGGGGGGACTGGAAACACCATATATTTT. As protein: CASSATGGTGNTIYF.

The genes are TRBV18 and TRBJ1-1; 10 bases map to TRBD1. The germline gives CDR1 KGHSH, CDR2 LQKENI. This CDR3 is 16 amino acids long. V shed 4 bases, J shed 1 base, and the junction held 6 bases outside the gene matches. The CDR3 sequence: CASSRRQGASNTEAFF. CDR3 coding DNA: TGTGCCAGCTCACGCAGACAGGGGGCTTCGAACACTGAAGCTTTCTTT.

This clone appeared a single time. The J gene is TRBJ1-1, the V gene TRBV29-1; possibly TRBD1 for D (5 bases). Germline V gene sequence: CDR1 SQVTM, CDR2 ANQGSEA. Between the trimmed V and J ends, which lost 7 bases and 4 bases, there was a span of 13 bases. CDR3 length: 12 amino acids. CDR3 sequence (DNA): TGCAGCGCGCCAGGGTACGCCACTGAAGCTTTCTTT. It specifies CSAPGYATEAFF.

The J gene is TRBJ1-4, the V gene TRBV4-1, with 7 bases aligning to TRBD1. Per the germline V gene, CDR1 is MGHRA and CDR2 is YSYEKL. The V and J ends lost 2 bases and 7 bases, in that order; junction bases with no gene match: 10. CDR3 size: 16 residues. The CDR3 bases are TGCGCCAGCAGCCAAAGAGGGGGCAAGGCGGTTGAAAAACTGTTTTTT. It specifies CASSQRGGKAVEKLFF.

This clone was seen only a few times. The chain combines TRBV7-2 with TRBJ2-3; 7 bases fit TRBD2. With 5 bases clipped from V and 3 bases from J, the junction kept 11 bases outside the gene matches. Looked up from germline, CDR1 is SGHTA and CDR2 is FQGNSA. CDR3 length: 16 amino acids. CDR3 bases: TGTGCCAGCAGCGATGGGACTATAAGATTGACAGATACGCAGTATTTT. Amino acids: CASSDGTIRLTDTQYF.

V usage is TRBV28 and J usage is TRBJ1-5, with D uncertain. V was pared by 4 bases and J by 1 base, with 20 bases between. The V gene's germline CDR1 is MDHEN and CDR2 SYDVKM. The CDR3 has 18 residues. The CDR3 sequence: CASSSPPGKGGSNQPQHF. The CDR3 bases are TGTGCCAGCAGTTCCCCCCCGGGGAAGGGAGGAAGCAATCAGCCCCAGCATTTT.

The gene calls are TRBV10-3 and TRBJ2-7, with D perhaps TRBD1 (6 bases). The CDR3 sequence is 13 residues long. Germline V gene lookup returns CDR1 ENHRY and CDR2 SYGVKD. V lost 7 bases to trimming and J lost 5 bases, with 15 bases between them. The CDR3 region has the DNA TGTGCCATCACCAATACAGGGCCCCACGAGCAGTACTTC. Translating gives CAITNTGPHEQYF.

The chain combines TRBV3-1 (or the pseudogene TRBV3-2) with TRBJ1-2; 8 positions agree with TRBD1. This CDR3 is built from 16 residues. The junction had 5 bases not matched to a gene; V was cut back by 1 base and J by 1 base. The germline V gene has CDR1 LGHDT and CDR2 YNNKEL (reference sequence). CDR3 nucleotides: TGTGCCAGCAGCCAAGGCCTGGGACAGGTTAACTATGGCTACACCTTC. This gives the protein CASSQGLGQVNYGYTF.

This clone has just one count. The gene calls are TRBV7-2 and TRBJ2-1; perhaps TRBD1 as D (6 bases). Per germline, CDR1 SGHTA and CDR2 FQGNSA. This CDR3 has 14 amino acids. V was trimmed by 8 bases and J by 4 bases, leaving 15 bases between them. The CDR3 protein is CASGPGTTYNEQFF. The DNA for the CDR3 is TGTGCCAGCGGGCCCGGGACAACTTACAATGAGCAGTTCTTC.

The J gene is TRBJ2-3, the V gene TRBV2, with D possibly TRBD2 on 5 matching bases. From germline, CDR1 is SNHLY and CDR2 FYNNEI. V lost 6 bases, J lost 6 bases, and 10 bases lay in between. The CDR3 consists of 12 residues. The CDR3 spells CASRLSSDTQYF. CDR3 DNA sequence: TGTGCCAGCAGGCTCTCTAGCGATACGCAGTATTTT.

The chain has TRBV30 and TRBJ2-7; 11 bases line up with TRBD1. Trimming took 3 bases from V and 5 from J; bases not matched to a gene: 6. The CDR3 length is 14 residues. Germline assignment: CDR1 GTSNPN and CDR2 SVGIG (reference sequence). CDR3 bases: TGTGCCTGGAGCCAGGACAGGGGGCTTCACGAGCAGTACTTC. Amino acid sequence: CAWSQDRGLHEQYF.

Only a few counts were recorded for this clone. This chain links TRBV5-6 with TRBJ2-1; D is perhaps TRBD1 (5 bases). Trimming left V 2 bases short and J 8 bases short, with 8 bases between. Germline V gives CDR1 SGHDT, CDR2 YYEEEE. The CDR3 loop spans 12 amino acids. This CDR3 reads CASSFQGDEQFF. The CDR3 DNA reads as TGTGCCAGCAGCTTCCAGGGTGATGAGCAGTTCTTC.